What follows are 26 T cell receptor beta chains derived from one specimen sequenced in a study of blood T cell repertoires in COVID-19. Sequencing used immunoSEQ multiplex PCR; TCRdb keeps in-frame clones, though not all of them. The table has around 180,000 clones, about nine tenths seen once. The sequenced material came from peripheral blood. The receptors shown here come from a man aged 60-69 years with acute or convalescent COVID-19.

V usage is TRBV5-4 and J usage is TRBJ1-1, with D possibly matching TRBD1 (5 bases). The CDR3 runs 14 residues. V gave up 0 bases and J gave up 1 base, with 7 bases separating them. CDR1 and CDR2 from the germline V gene are SGHNT and YYREEE (reference sequence). The CDR3: CASSLVQGNTEAFF. The CDR3 region has the DNA TGTGCCAGCAGCTTGGTCCAGGGGAACACTGAAGCTTTCTTT.

The chain combines TRBV4-2 with TRBJ2-1; 7 nucleotides agree with TRBD1. This CDR3 comprises 15 residues. J gave up 4 bases and V 4 bases, and 7 bases lay outside the gene matches. Germline values: CDR1 LGHNA, CDR2 YNFKEQ. The CDR3 protein is CASSRPGGSYNEQFF. CDR3 bases: TGTGCCAGCAGCCGGCCAGGGGGAAGTTACAATGAGCAGTTCTTC.

The V and J genes are TRBV6-6 and TRBJ1-3; D perhaps matches TRBD1 (5 bases). The CDR3 is 14 amino acids. V shed 6 bases and J shed 0 bases, with 9 bases lying between them. Germline CDR1 is MNHNY and CDR2 is SVGAGI (reference sequence). Here the CDR3 DNA reads TGTGCCAGCAGAAGACAGAGCTCTGGAAACACCATATATTTT. This encodes CASRRQSSGNTIYF.

This chain joins TRBV2 and TRBJ2-7; 8 positions agree with TRBD1. Trimming at V came to 6 bases and at J to 3 bases, leaving 7 bases not matched to a gene. Germline loops: CDR1 SNHLY, CDR2 FYNNEI. This CDR3 comprises 14 residues. The CDR3 coding sequence is TGTGCCAGCAGCCAGGACAGGGAGGTCTACGAGCAGTACTTC. The encoded protein is CASSQDREVYEQYF. Looking up the rest from reference TRBV2 and TRBJ2-7 gives the full variable domain: EPEVTQTPSHQVTQMGQEVILRCVPISNHLYFYWYRQILGQKVEFLVSFYNNEISEKSEIFDDQFSVERPDGSNFTLKIRSTKLEDSAMYFCASSQDREVYEQYFGPGTRLTVT.

The V gene is TRBV11-3, the J gene TRBJ2-1; TRBD2 is a possible D gene (6 bases). This CDR3 region has 12 residues. The germline V gene has CDR1 SGHNT and CDR2 YENEEA. Trimming stripped 6 bases from V and 5 bases from J, with 8 bases between. DNA for the CDR3: TGTGCCAGCAGGCGGGGCCACAATGAGCAGTTCTTC. This codes for CASRRGHNEQFF.

J is TRBJ1-5 and V is TRBV4-3; no firm D call. Trimming left V 0 bases short and J 3 bases short, with 12 bases between. The CDR3 extends over 16 amino acids. CDR1 is LGHNA, CDR2 YSLEER, per germline. The CDR3 DNA reads as TGCGCCAGCAGCCAAGAGGTCCACAGAACCAATCAGCCCCAGCATTTT. Translation: CASSQEVHRTNQPQHF.

The CDR3 sequence: CASSLTGGPEAFF. CDR3 sequence (DNA): TGTGCCAGCAGCCTCACAGGGGGGCCTGAAGCTTTCTTT. The chain carries TRBV11-2 and TRBJ1-1; 8 nucleotides line up with TRBD1. The CDR3 loop spans 13 amino acids. Germline V gene sequence: CDR1 SGHAT, CDR2 FQNNGV. J gave up 6 bases and V 5 bases, and 5 bases lay outside the gene matches.

J is TRBJ2-7 and V is TRBV24-1; perhaps TRBD1 as D (6 bases). The germline V gene has CDR1 KGHDR and CDR2 SFDVKD. Trimming removed 0 bases from V and 12 bases from J, with 17 bases in between. This CDR3 is built from 14 residues. The CDR3 spells CATSDLGRGAGVYF. The CDR3 nucleotides read TGTGCCACCAGTGATTTGGGGCGCGGAGCAGGGGTGTACTTC.

This clone was seen only once. In DNA, the CDR3 is TGTGCCAGCAGAAGACTAGCGGGGGGCATCAATGAGCAGTTCTTC. Residues: CASRRLAGGINEQFF. The chain joins TRBV6-5 to TRBJ2-1; 13 nucleotides match TRBD2. Germline V gives CDR1 MNHEY, CDR2 SVGAGI. Trimming removed 6 bases from V and 6 bases from J; junction bases left unmatched: 5. The CDR3 consists of 15 residues.

The V gene is TRBV4-1, the J gene TRBJ2-7, with TRBD2 as a possible D gene (5 bases). Germline CDR1 and CDR2: MGHRA and YSYEKL. With 6 bases removed from V and 0 bases from J, the gap between germline ends came to 12 bases. The CDR3 runs to 14 residues. This CDR3 reads CASRPLGSSYEQYF. CDR3 bases: TGCGCCAGCAGGCCTCTGGGGAGCTCCTACGAGCAGTACTTC.

The chain has TRBV4-1 and TRBJ2-1; 10 bases are a match to TRBD2. This CDR3 has 16 residues. Unmatched junction bases numbered 9, after V lost 3 bases and J lost 7 bases. In germline, CDR1 is MGHRA, CDR2 YSYEKL. The CDR3 spells CASSHPSAGGPNEQFF. Here the CDR3 DNA reads TGCGCCAGCAGCCATCCTTCAGCGGGGGGGCCAAATGAGCAGTTCTTC.

This rearrangement joins TRBV5-1 to TRBJ1-1; D is unresolved. This CDR3 contains 12 residues. Germline V gene data show CDR1 as SGHRS and CDR2 as YFSETQ. V gave up 5 bases and J gave up 2 bases, with 7 bases separating them. CDR3 sequence (DNA): TGCGCCAGCAGTGAGGTAAACACTGAAGCTTTCTTT. It specifies CASSEVNTEAFF.

The CDR3 spells CASSKTGDHTEAFF. CDR3 DNA: TGTGCCAGTAGTAAAACAGGGGACCACACTGAAGCTTTCTTT. J is TRBJ1-1 and V is TRBV19, with 7 bases fitting TRBD1. Germline V CDR1 and CDR2: LNHDA, SQIVND (reference sequence). The CDR3 is 14 amino acids. Trimming took 4 bases from V and 3 from J; bases not matched to a gene: 5.

The chain links TRBV24-1 to TRBJ1-5; D remains ambiguous. The CDR3 runs to 13 residues. Trimming pared 5 bases from V and 5 bases from J, leaving 9 bases between. The germline gives CDR1 KGHDR, CDR2 SFDVKD. The CDR3 is CATSADTYQPQHF. The CDR3, as DNA: TGTGCCACCAGTGCAGACACTTATCAGCCCCAGCATTTT.

Concerning this clone itself: One end of the junction does not line up with germline, which may come from a read error. The chain links TRBV3-1 (or the pseudogene TRBV3-2) to TRBJ2-5, with a tentative D call TRBD2 (5 bases). There are 13 residues in the CDR3. The germline CDR1 and CDR2 sequences are LGHDT and YNNKEL (reference sequence). The CDR3 reads CASSQGGVETQYF. DNA of the CDR3: TGTGCCAGCAGTCAAGGAGGTGTAGAGACCCAGTACTTC.

V gene TRBV21-1 combines with J gene TRBJ1-2; the D call in the table, TRBD1, was not verified against the DNA. TRBV21-1 is labeled a pseudogene. The CDR3 is 12 amino acids. The CDR3 sequence is CASSPPGCGYTF. As DNA, the CDR3 is TGTGCCAGCAGCCCCCCAGGGTGTGGCTACACCTTC.

The chain couples TRBV27 to TRBJ1-2; the D gene is possibly TRBD1 (6 bases). This CDR3 is 16 amino acids long. Germline V lookup: CDR1 MNHEY, CDR2 SMNVEV (reference sequence). V was shortened by 0 bases and J by 8 bases, with 19 bases between the two germline ends. Written as DNA, the CDR3 is TGTGCCAGCAGTTTATCGAAAGCCGGGACACAGGAGGGCTACACCTTC. It translates to CASSLSKAGTQEGYTF.

The chain couples TRBV9 to TRBJ1-6; D may be TRBD1 (5 bases). The germline gives CDR1 SGDLS, CDR2 YYNGEE. The CDR3 has 14 amino acids. Trimming left V 4 bases short and J 8 bases short, with 13 bases between. The CDR3 here is CASSSRQTDSPLHF. As DNA, the CDR3 is TGTGCCAGCAGCTCGAGACAGACAGATTCACCCCTCCACTTT.

The chain couples TRBV11-2 to TRBJ1-4, with D tentatively TRBD1 (6 bases). Germline CDR1 is SGHAT and CDR2 is FQNNGV. This CDR3 comprises 14 residues. The ends were cut back, 3 bases at V and 8 bases at J, with 13 bases in the middle. CDR3 amino acids: CASSFGLTGEKLFF. CDR3 nucleotides: TGTGCCAGCAGCTTCGGGCTTACAGGGGAAAAACTGTTTTTT.

The V gene is TRBV21-1, the J gene TRBJ1-2; whether TRBD1, the table's D call, matches the DNA was not checked. TRBV21-1 is a pseudogene locus. CDR3 size: 15 residues. The CDR3 DNA is TGTGCCAGCAAGGGACACGGGGCAGCTAACTATGGCTACACCTTC. Its translation: CASKGHGAANYGYTF.

J is TRBJ1-1 and V is TRBV5-6; no clear D. The germline V gene encodes CDR1 SGHDT and CDR2 YYEEEE. The V end was cut by 0 bases, the J end by 1 base, with 7 bases between. There are 14 residues in the CDR3. The CDR3 spells CASSLDVKNTEAFF. The CDR3, as DNA: TGTGCCAGCAGCTTGGATGTCAAGAACACTGAAGCTTTCTTT.

Regarding this clone: Other DNA sequences in this sample translate to the same CDR3. The chain joins TRBV7-3 to TRBJ1-1; the D is unclear. V was pared by 5 bases and J by 0 bases, with 7 bases between. CDR1 is SGHTA and CDR2 is FQGTGA in the germline V gene. The CDR3 is made up of 13 amino acids. CDR3 amino acids: CASSLVMNTEAFF. The CDR3 nucleotides are TGTGCCAGCAGCCTAGTCATGAACACTGAAGCTTTCTTT.

This chain joins TRBV7-3 and TRBJ2-3; maybe TRBD2 (6 bases). Per the germline V gene, CDR1 is SGHTA and CDR2 is FQGTGA. The CDR3 totals 13 residues. The V gene lost 4 bases and the J gene lost 5 bases, with 10 bases spanning the gap. Here the CDR3 DNA reads TGTGCCAGCAGCTACGGGGGATTAGATACGCAGTATTTT. This gives the protein CASSYGGLDTQYF.

The chain recombines TRBV27 with TRBJ1-4, with D perhaps matching TRBD1 (6 bases). The CDR3 has 14 amino acids. The germline CDR1 and CDR2 sequences are MNHEY and SMNVEV (reference sequence). Trimming pared 8 bases from V and 4 bases from J, leaving 14 bases between. For the CDR3, the DNA is TGTGCCAGCCGAAGACAGGCGCTTAATGAAAAACTGTTTTTT. Translating gives CASRRQALNEKLFF.

The chain has TRBV19 and TRBJ1-5, with 8 bases matching TRBD1. The CDR3 length is 16 residues. Looked up from germline, CDR1 is LNHDA and CDR2 is SQIVND (reference sequence). V trimming: 5 bases; J trimming: 2 bases; junction bases outside the gene matches: 8. DNA for the CDR3: TGTGCCAGTAGTTACCAGGGGGCTGACGGCAATCAGCCCCAGCATTTT. Translated: CASSYQGADGNQPQHF. The entire variable domain, with the rest obtained from reference TRBV19 and TRBJ1-5, is as follows: DGGITQSPKYLFRKEGQNVTLSCEQNLNHDAMYWYRQDPGQGLRLIYYSQIVNDFQKGDIAEGYSVSREKKESFPLTVTSAQKNPTAFYLCASSYQGADGNQPQHFGDGTRLSIL.

CDR3 DNA: TGTGCCAGCACGACAGGTGTAAACACTGAAGCTTTCTTT. Translated: CASTTGVNTEAFF. This rearrangement joins TRBV2 to TRBJ1-1, with a tentative D call TRBD1 (6 bases). Germline V gene lookup returns CDR1 SNHLY and CDR2 FYNNEI. The CDR3 runs to 13 residues. V lost 7 bases and J 2 bases, leaving 11 bases between the germline ends.